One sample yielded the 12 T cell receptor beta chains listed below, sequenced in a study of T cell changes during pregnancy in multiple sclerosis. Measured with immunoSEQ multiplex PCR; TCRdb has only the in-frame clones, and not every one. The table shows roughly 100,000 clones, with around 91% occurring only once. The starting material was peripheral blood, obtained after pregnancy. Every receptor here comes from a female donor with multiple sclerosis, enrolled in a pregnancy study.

In DNA, the CDR3 is TGCGCCAGTAGGACAGGGTCTAACACTGAAGCTTTCTTT. Its translation: CASRTGSNTEAFF. The gene calls are TRBV5-1 and TRBJ1-1, with 8 positions matching TRBD1. The CDR3 spans 13 residues. Trimming at V came to 8 bases and at J to 2 bases, leaving 5 bases not matched to a gene. CDR1 and CDR2 (germline): SGHRS, YFSETQ.

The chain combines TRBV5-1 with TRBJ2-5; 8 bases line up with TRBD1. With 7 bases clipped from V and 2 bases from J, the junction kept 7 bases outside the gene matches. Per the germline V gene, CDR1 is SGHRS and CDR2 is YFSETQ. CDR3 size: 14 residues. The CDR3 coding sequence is TGCGCCAGCTCACGCGGGACAGGACAAGAGACCCAGTACTTC. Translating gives CASSRGTGQETQYF.

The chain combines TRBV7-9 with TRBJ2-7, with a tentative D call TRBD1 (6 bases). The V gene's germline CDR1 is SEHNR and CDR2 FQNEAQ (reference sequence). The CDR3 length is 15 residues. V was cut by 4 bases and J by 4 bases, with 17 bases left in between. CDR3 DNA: TGTGCCAGCAGCTCCCCCCCACAGGACAGTTACGAGCAGTACTTC. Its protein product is CASSSPPQDSYEQYF.

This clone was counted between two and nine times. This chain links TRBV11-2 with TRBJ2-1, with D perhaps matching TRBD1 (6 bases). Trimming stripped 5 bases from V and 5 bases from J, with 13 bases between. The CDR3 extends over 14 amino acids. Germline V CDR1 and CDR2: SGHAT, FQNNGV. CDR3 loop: CASSPGTTNNEQFF. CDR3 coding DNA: TGTGCCAGCAGCCCCGGGACAACTAACAATGAGCAGTTCTTC.

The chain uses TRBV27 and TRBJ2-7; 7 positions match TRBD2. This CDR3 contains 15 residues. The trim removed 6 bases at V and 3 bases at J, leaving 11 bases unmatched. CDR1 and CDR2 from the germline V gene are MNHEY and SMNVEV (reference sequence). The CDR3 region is CASSSRWGGYYEQYF. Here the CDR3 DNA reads TGTGCCAGCAGCTCCCGGTGGGGGGGATACTACGAGCAGTACTTC.

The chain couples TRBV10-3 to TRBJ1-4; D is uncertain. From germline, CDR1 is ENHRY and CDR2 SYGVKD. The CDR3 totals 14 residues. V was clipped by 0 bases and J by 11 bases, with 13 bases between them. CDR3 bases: TGTGCCATCAGTGAGTCGGTGGAGAGAGGCAAACTGTTTTTT. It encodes CAISESVERGKLFF.

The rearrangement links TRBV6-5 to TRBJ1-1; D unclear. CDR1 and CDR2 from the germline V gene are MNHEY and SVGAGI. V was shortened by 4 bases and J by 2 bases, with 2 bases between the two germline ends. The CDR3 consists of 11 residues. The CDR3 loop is CASSSNTEAFF. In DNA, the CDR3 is TGTGCCAGCAGTTCTAACACTGAAGCTTTCTTT.

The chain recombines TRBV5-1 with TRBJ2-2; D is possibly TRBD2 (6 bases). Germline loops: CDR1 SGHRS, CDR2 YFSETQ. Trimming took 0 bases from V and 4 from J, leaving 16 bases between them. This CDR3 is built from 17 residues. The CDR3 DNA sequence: TGCGCCAGCAGCTTGGTGGCCGGCAGGAGGGTCACCGGGGAGCTGTTTTTT. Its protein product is CASSLVAGRRVTGELFF.

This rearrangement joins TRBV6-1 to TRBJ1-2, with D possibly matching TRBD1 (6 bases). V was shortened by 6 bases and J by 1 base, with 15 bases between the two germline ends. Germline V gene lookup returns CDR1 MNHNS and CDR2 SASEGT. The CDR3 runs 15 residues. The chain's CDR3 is CASRGAGASNYGYTF. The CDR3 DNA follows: TGTGCCAGCAGGGGGGCAGGGGCGAGTAACTATGGCTACACCTTC.

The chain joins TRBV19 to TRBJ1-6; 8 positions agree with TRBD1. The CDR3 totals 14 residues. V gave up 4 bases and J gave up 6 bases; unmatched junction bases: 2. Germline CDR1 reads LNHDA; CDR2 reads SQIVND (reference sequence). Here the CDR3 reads CASSTQGGNSPLHF. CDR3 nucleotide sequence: TGTGCCAGTAGTACACAGGGGGGTAATTCACCCCTCCACTTT.

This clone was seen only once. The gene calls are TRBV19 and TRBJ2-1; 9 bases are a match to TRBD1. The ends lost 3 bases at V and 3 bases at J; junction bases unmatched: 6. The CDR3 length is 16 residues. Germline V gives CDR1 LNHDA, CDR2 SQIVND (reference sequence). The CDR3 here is CASSILRQGGYNEQFF. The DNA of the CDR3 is TGTGCCAGTAGTATTTTGAGACAGGGGGGCTACAATGAGCAGTTCTTC.

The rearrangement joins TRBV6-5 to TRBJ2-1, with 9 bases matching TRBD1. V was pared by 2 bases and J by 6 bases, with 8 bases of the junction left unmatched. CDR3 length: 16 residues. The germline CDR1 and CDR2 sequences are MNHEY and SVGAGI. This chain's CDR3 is CASSYAGQGFINEQFF. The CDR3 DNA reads TGTGCCAGCAGTTACGCTGGACAGGGGTTTATCAATGAGCAGTTCTTC.